This T cell receptor beta chain stems from a study of T cell changes during pregnancy in multiple sclerosis. Assay: immunoSEQ multiplex PCR; the TCRdb copy retains only in-frame clones and omits some. The data contain some 61,000 clones, about 90% of them singletons. The CDR3 is 15 amino acids. The V gene lost 2 bases and the J gene lost 1 base, with 11 bases spanning the gap. From germline, CDR1 is SGHTA and CDR2 FQGNSA. The source of this sequence is a female donor with multiple sclerosis, enrolled in a pregnancy study. The sample consisted of peripheral blood, taken in the second trimester of pregnancy. The J gene is TRBJ1-1, the V gene TRBV7-2, with D perhaps matching TRBD1 (6 bases). CDR3 coding DNA: TGTGCCAGCAGCTTATCGGACAGAAGGAACACTGAAGCTTTCTTT. Its protein product is CASSLSDRRNTEAFF.